Below, 32 T cell receptor beta chains from the same sample are listed, as sequenced in a study of blood T cell repertoires in COVID-19. Clones were read by immunoSEQ multiplex PCR, and TCRdb kept only the in-frame ones, dropping some. Here the sample spans around 310,000 clones, around 87% being singletons. Material for sequencing was peripheral blood. Receptors originate from a woman between 35 and 50 years old with COVID-19, enrolled during active disease.

This sequence joins TRBV10-3 and TRBJ2-7; D is unresolved. Trimming removed 4 bases at V and 1 base at J, with 2 bases between. There are 11 residues in the CDR3. Germline CDR1 and CDR2: ENHRY and SYGVKD. As DNA, the CDR3 is TGTGCCATCAGTGCTTCCTACGAGCAGTACTTC. It yields the protein CAISASYEQYF.

The chain employs TRBV7-3 and TRBJ2-3, with D unclear. Between the trimmed V and J ends, which lost 5 bases and 4 bases, there was a span of 13 bases. The CDR3 is 14 amino acids. The germline V gene encodes CDR1 SGHTA and CDR2 FQGTGA. The DNA for the CDR3 is TGTGCCAGCAGCCCCCCCCAAGCCCCAGATACGCAGTATTTT. It encodes CASSPPQAPDTQYF.

The V gene is TRBV5-1, the J gene TRBJ1-2, with D tentatively TRBD1 (6 bases). The germline V gene encodes CDR1 SGHRS and CDR2 YFSETQ. With 6 bases removed from V and 1 base from J, the gap between germline ends came to 13 bases. The CDR3 spans 14 residues. The CDR3 reads CASTLTGSNYGYTF. In DNA, the CDR3 is TGCGCCAGCACCCTGACAGGAAGTAACTATGGCTACACCTTC. Full variable domain (rest looked up from reference TRBV5-1 and TRBJ1-2): KAGVTQTPRYLIKTRGQQVTLSCSPISGHRSVSWYQQTPGQGLQFLFEYFSETQRNKGNFPGRFSGRQFSNSRSEMNVSTLELGDSALYLCASTLTGSNYGYTFGSGTRLTVV.

The J gene is TRBJ1-4, the V gene TRBV4-1, with D possibly matching TRBD1 (6 bases). The ends were cut back, 4 bases at V and 2 bases at J, with 14 bases in the middle. The length of the CDR3 is 16 residues. Germline CDR1 is MGHRA and CDR2 is YSYEKL. CDR3 coding DNA: TGCGCCAGCAGCCCTCGTAGGGGGTGGACTAATGAAAAACTGTTTTTT. Translated, it gives CASSPRRGWTNEKLFF.

This clone appeared a single time. V and J are TRBV6-5 and TRBJ1-2; 10 bases line up with TRBD1. The CDR3 is made up of 14 amino acids. J gave up 4 bases and V 7 bases, and 6 bases lay outside the gene matches. The V gene's germline CDR1 is MNHEY and CDR2 SVGAGI. The CDR3, as DNA: TGTGCCAGCATCGAGGGGACAGGGGCCTATGGCTACACCTTC. This gives the protein CASIEGTGAYGYTF.

This clone occurred a few times. V and J are TRBV30 and TRBJ1-6, with D possibly matching TRBD1 (6 bases). Trimming stripped 2 bases from V and 6 bases from J, with 8 bases between. This CDR3 region has 13 residues. The V gene's germline CDR1 is GTSNPN and CDR2 SVGIG (reference sequence). The CDR3: CAWSRGGNSPLHF. For the CDR3, the DNA is TGTGCCTGGAGTCGAGGGGGTAATTCACCCCTCCACTTT.

This chain connects TRBV3-1 (or the pseudogene TRBV3-2) to TRBJ2-1, with 10 bases aligning to TRBD1. Germline CDR1 and CDR2: LGHDT and YNNKEL (reference sequence). The CDR3 extends over 15 amino acids. The ends lost 2 bases at V and 8 bases at J; junction bases unmatched: 6. CDR3 sequence: CASSQRRQGADEQFF. CDR3 bases: TGTGCCAGCAGCCAAAGGCGACAGGGGGCCGATGAGCAGTTCTTC.

The chain links TRBV19 to TRBJ1-2; D unclear. V lost 8 bases and J 4 bases, leaving 11 bases between the germline ends. CDR3 length: 12 amino acids. CDR1 LNHDA and CDR2 SQIVND come from the germline V gene (reference sequence). CDR3 sequence reads: CASSSAAYGYTF. In nucleotides, the CDR3 is TGTGCCAGTTCCTCGGCGGCCTATGGCTACACCTTC.

The J gene is TRBJ2-4, the V gene TRBV27; weak D call: TRBD2 (5 bases). V lost 2 bases to trimming and J lost 0 bases, with 8 bases between them. From germline, CDR1 is MNHEY and CDR2 SMNVEV (reference sequence). The CDR3 has 15 amino acids. The CDR3 coding sequence is TGTGCCAGCAGTTTAGAAGCGGTAGCCAAAAACATTCAGTACTTC. Translating it yields CASSLEAVAKNIQYF.

This clone has more than one count but fewer than ten. The chain employs TRBV5-6 and TRBJ2-7; no reliable D call. This CDR3 comprises 15 residues. Germline assignment: CDR1 SGHDT and CDR2 YYEEEE. V shed 0 bases and J shed 0 bases, with 10 bases lying between them. The chain's CDR3 is CASSLAYVGSYEQYF. CDR3 DNA: TGTGCCAGCAGCTTGGCCTATGTCGGCTCCTACGAGCAGTACTTC.

The chain recombines TRBV6-6 with TRBJ2-1, with D possibly TRBD2 on 5 matching bases. V gave up 6 bases and J gave up 6 bases, with 21 bases separating them. The length of the CDR3 is 16 residues. CDR1 and CDR2 from the germline V gene are MNHNY and SVGAGI (reference sequence). Written as DNA, the CDR3 is TGTGCCAGCAGGGTACCGGGATCGGGAACTATCAATGAGCAGTTCTTC. Its translation: CASRVPGSGTINEQFF.

The chain joins TRBV27 to TRBJ1-5; TRBD1 might be the D (5 bases). There are 16 residues in the CDR3. The V end lost 3 bases, the J end lost 1 base, and 13 bases lay between the germline ends. The germline CDR1 and CDR2 sequences are MNHEY and SMNVEV (reference sequence). CDR3 coding DNA: TGTGCCAGCAGTTTCTCCCTAGGGGTAAGCAATCAGCCCCAGCATTTT. It translates to CASSFSLGVSNQPQHF.

V is TRBV18 and J is TRBJ2-1; 7 bases map to TRBD2. In germline, CDR1 is KGHSH, CDR2 LQKENI. This CDR3 is 17 amino acids long. V lost 0 bases to trimming and J lost 0 bases; unmatched junction nucleotides: 5. CDR3 sequence: CASSPPQGEGSYNEQFF. The CDR3 DNA is TGTGCCAGCTCACCACCTCAAGGGGAGGGCTCCTACAATGAGCAGTTCTTC.

J is TRBJ1-5 and V is TRBV19, with D maybe TRBD1 (5 bases). Germline CDR1 reads LNHDA; CDR2 reads SQIVND (reference sequence). Deletions cut 4 bases from V and 2 bases from J, with 12 bases between. The CDR3 loop spans 15 amino acids. This CDR3 is CASSTLSRGNQPQHF. The CDR3 DNA sequence: TGTGCCAGTAGTACTTTGAGCAGGGGCAATCAGCCCCAGCATTTT.

The chain couples TRBV9 to TRBJ1-2; 7 positions match TRBD1. Germline CDR1 SGDLS, CDR2 YYNGEE. This CDR3 contains 14 residues. V lost 0 bases, J lost 1 base, and 0 bases stayed unmatched. In DNA, the CDR3 is TGTGCCAGCAGCGTAGGGGACAGTAACTATGGCTACACCTTC. Amino acids: CASSVGDSNYGYTF.

The sample holds a few counts of this clone. This chain joins TRBV7-2 and TRBJ2-7; 7 nucleotides align to TRBD2. The J segment lost 0 bases and the V segment lost 8 bases, leaving 7 bases of the junction unmatched. Germline CDR1 reads SGHTA; CDR2 reads FQGNSA. This CDR3 contains 14 residues. CDR3: CASGPSGNSYEQYF. The DNA for the CDR3 is TGTGCCAGCGGACCCAGCGGGAACTCCTACGAGCAGTACTTC.

The genes are TRBV7-9 and TRBJ2-3, with 13 bases that match TRBD2. The CDR3 has 18 residues. The ends lost 7 bases at V and 0 bases at J; junction bases unmatched: 10. Germline V gene lookup returns CDR1 SEHNR and CDR2 FQNEAQ (reference sequence). DNA for the CDR3: TGTGCCAGCACCCATACTCTGGGACTAGCGGGGAGCACAGATACGCAGTATTTT. It translates to CASTHTLGLAGSTDTQYF.

The J gene is TRBJ1-6, the V gene TRBV6-2 or TRBV6-3; D is possibly TRBD1 (5 bases). V was pared by 2 bases and J by 10 bases, with 18 bases between. The CDR3 contains 16 residues. Germline V gene sequence: CDR1 MNHEY, CDR2 SVGEGT. CDR3 amino acids: CASSYRLAGRSSPLHF. CDR3 nucleotide sequence: TGTGCCAGCAGTTACCGATTGGCAGGGAGGTCCTCACCCCTCCACTTT.

J is TRBJ1-1 and V is TRBV6-2 or TRBV6-3; 10 positions match TRBD1. J gave up 0 bases and V 6 bases, and 7 bases lay outside the gene matches. Germline CDR1 and CDR2: MNHEY and SVGEGT. The CDR3 length is 16 residues. Here the CDR3 reads CASSSGTGAMNTEAFF. The DNA for the CDR3 is TGTGCCAGCAGCTCCGGGACAGGGGCAATGAACACTGAAGCTTTCTTT.

The chain joins TRBV5-4 to TRBJ2-4; 14 bases align to TRBD2. The CDR3 spans 15 residues. From germline, CDR1 is SGHNT and CDR2 YYREEE (reference sequence). V gave up 4 bases and J gave up 13 bases; unmatched junction bases: 10. The CDR3 loop is CASSPGGLAGAGQYF. The CDR3 DNA sequence: TGTGCCAGCAGCCCGGGGGGACTAGCGGGAGCAGGACAGTACTTC.

The V and J genes are TRBV18 and TRBJ1-5; no clear D. In germline, CDR1 is KGHSH, CDR2 LQKENI. The CDR3 contains 19 residues. V dropped 1 base and J dropped 0 bases, with 19 bases sitting between them. This CDR3 reads CASSPLRRDSPTSNQPQHF. The CDR3 region has the DNA TGTGCCAGCTCACCACTTCGCCGGGATTCACCGACTAGCAATCAGCCCCAGCATTTT.

The V gene is TRBV19, the J gene TRBJ2-7; TRBD1 agrees at 7 bases. With 6 bases clipped from V and 4 bases from J, the junction kept 6 bases outside the gene matches. CDR1 is LNHDA and CDR2 is SQIVND in the germline V gene (reference sequence). The CDR3 totals 13 residues. CDR3 loop: CASRGTARYEQYF. CDR3 bases: TGTGCCAGTAGGGGGACAGCACGATACGAGCAGTACTTC.

This clone was recorded a few times. The chain carries TRBV27 and TRBJ2-7, with D possibly matching TRBD2 (5 bases). Trimming shortened V by 6 bases and J by 0 bases, and 12 bases separated the two germline ends. Germline CDR1 is MNHEY and CDR2 is SMNVEV (reference sequence). The CDR3 contains 14 residues. The CDR3 DNA sequence: TGTGCCAGCAGCGGGGAGAGAACCTCCTACGAGCAGTACTTC. Protein: CASSGERTSYEQYF.

The chain couples TRBV9 to TRBJ1-1; possible D gene TRBD1, 6 bases. Germline-derived CDR1 and CDR2 are SGDLS and YYNGEE. V shed 2 bases and J shed 2 bases, with 7 bases lying between them. There are 13 residues in the CDR3. CDR3 DNA sequence: TGTGCCAGCAGCGTGGACAGTAACACTGAAGCTTTCTTT. It encodes CASSVDSNTEAFF.

The chain uses TRBV18 and TRBJ2-7; 10 bases align to TRBD1. CDR3 length equals 17 residues. Germline lookup yields CDR1 KGHSH and CDR2 LQKENI. V trimming: 3 bases; J trimming: 4 bases; junction bases outside the gene matches: 12. The CDR3, as DNA: TGTGCCAGCTCACCTCCAAATTACCGGGACAGGGGATACGAGCAGTACTTC. This encodes CASSPPNYRDRGYEQYF.

The sample holds one count of this clone. CDR3 nucleotide sequence: TGTGCCGTTAGCGGGGGTGGCGATACGCAGTATTTT. It encodes CAVSGGGDTQYF. V usage is TRBV12-3 or TRBV12-4 and J usage is TRBJ2-3; 9 bases match TRBD2. This CDR3 spans 12 amino acids. V shed 11 bases and J 6 bases; nucleotides not matched to a gene: 6.

The chain has TRBV9 and TRBJ1-1; D remains ambiguous. The CDR3 is 13 amino acids. Per germline, CDR1 SGDLS and CDR2 YYNGEE. V lost 0 bases, J lost 1 base, and 4 bases lay in between. This CDR3 reads CASSVAWNTEAFF. The DNA for the CDR3 is TGTGCCAGCAGCGTAGCTTGGAACACTGAAGCTTTCTTT.

Comments on this clone: One end of the junction does not line up with germline, which may come from a read error. The V gene is TRBV28, the J gene TRBJ2-5; possible D gene TRBD2, 5 bases. Germline CDR1 is MDHEN and CDR2 is SYDVKM. The CDR3 has 17 residues. The CDR3 loop reads CATFSRRGQPYQGTQYF. DNA of the CDR3: TGTGCCACCTTTTCCAGAAGAGGGCAGCCGTACCAAGGGACCCAGTACTTC.

The gene calls are TRBV10-3 and TRBJ2-5; D is perhaps TRBD2 (5 bases). Looked up from germline, CDR1 is ENHRY and CDR2 is SYGVKD. CDR3 size: 13 residues. Trimming pared 10 bases from V and 4 bases from J, leaving 16 bases between. CDR3 in DNA: TGTGCCAGCGGACTGGGTTCCCCAGAGACCCAGTACTTC. Translated, it gives CASGLGSPETQYF.

The chain uses TRBV3-1 (or the pseudogene TRBV3-2) and TRBJ2-2; weak D call: TRBD2 (5 bases). V lost 1 base, J lost 4 bases, and 13 bases lay in between. Per the germline V gene, CDR1 is LGHDT and CDR2 is YNNKEL (reference sequence). CDR3 length equals 16 residues. CDR3 loop: CASSQVPGVSTGELFF. The CDR3 nucleotides read TGTGCCAGCAGCCAAGTACCCGGGGTGAGCACCGGGGAGCTGTTTTTT.

The J gene is TRBJ1-2, the V gene TRBV6-4; D gene ambiguous. The V gene lost 0 bases and the J gene lost 8 bases, with 10 bases spanning the gap. The germline V gene has CDR1 MRHNA and CDR2 SNTAGT. The CDR3 loop spans 13 amino acids. The CDR3 DNA follows: TGTGCCAGCAGTGACTCTGAGGTCGGGGGCTACACCTTC. This codes for CASSDSEVGGYTF.

The genes are TRBV5-1 and TRBJ1-3; possible D gene TRBD1, 5 bases. The germline V and J ends were trimmed by 5 bases and 0 bases, with 12 bases remaining between them. The CDR3 length is 15 residues. CDR1 and CDR2 (germline): SGHRS, YFSETQ. CDR3: CASRPIGGSGNTIYF. The DNA of the CDR3 is TGCGCCAGCAGGCCCATCGGGGGCTCTGGAAACACCATATATTTT.